The clone carrying this T cell receptor beta chain was seen repeatedly, ten times or more. Its cognate antigen is unknown. This entry is derived from a study of T-cell memory formation after mild COVID-19. In the study overall: Clusters were largely donor specific. Broader study findings: Some clones that responded were present in memory (sampled pre-infection), which suggests cross-reactive memory joined. Researchers could not confirm that second-wave clones peaking on day 37 targeted SARS-CoV-2. Clones that got smaller from day 15 to 85 had even CD4/CD8, while clones growing later tipped toward CD4+.

TCRdb called the 5' RACE reads again in MiXCR, with one record for every CDR3 protein. The sample lists roughly 450,000 distinct CDR3 sequences, more than 15% occurring once. Specimen: PBMCs or a T cell subset sorted from them (not recorded which). The origin of this receptor is a man younger than 35 who had mild COVID-19 (a few samples of this study predate the infection). Cell type and time point are not known.

The chain's CDR3 is CASSLNWGADTGELFF. CDR3 DNA sequence: TGTGCCAGCAGTTTAAACTGGGGGGCGGACACCGGGGAGCTGTTTTTT. The chain uses TRBV12-3 or TRBV12-4 and TRBJ2-2; D assignment may be TRBD1 or TRBD2 (6 bases each). There are 16 residues in the CDR3. V dropped 2 bases and J dropped 3 bases, with 13 bases sitting between them.